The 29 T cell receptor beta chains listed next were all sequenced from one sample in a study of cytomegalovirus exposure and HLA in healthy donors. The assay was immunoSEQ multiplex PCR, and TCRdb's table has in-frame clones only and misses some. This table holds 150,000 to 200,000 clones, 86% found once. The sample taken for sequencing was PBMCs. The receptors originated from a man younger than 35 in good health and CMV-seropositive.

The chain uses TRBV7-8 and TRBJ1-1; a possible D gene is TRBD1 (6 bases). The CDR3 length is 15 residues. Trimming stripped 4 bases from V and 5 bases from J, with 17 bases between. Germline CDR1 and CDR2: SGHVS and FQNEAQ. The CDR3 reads CASSSLQGLGTEAFF. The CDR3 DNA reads TGTGCCAGCAGCTCTTTACAGGGATTGGGGACTGAAGCTTTCTTT.

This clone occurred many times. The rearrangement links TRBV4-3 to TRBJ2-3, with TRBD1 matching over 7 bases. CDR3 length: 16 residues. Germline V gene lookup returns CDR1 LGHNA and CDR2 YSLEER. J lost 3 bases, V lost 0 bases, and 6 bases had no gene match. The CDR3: CASSQEEGGHTDTQYF. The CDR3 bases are TGCGCCAGCAGCCAAGAGGAAGGGGGCCATACAGATACGCAGTATTTT.

This chain's CDR3 is CASRGQLNTEAFF. DNA for the CDR3: TGCGCCAGCAGAGGACAATTGAACACTGAAGCTTTCTTT. This chain links TRBV4-1 with TRBJ1-1; the D gene is possibly TRBD1 (5 bases). The CDR3 runs 13 residues. V lost 6 bases to trimming and J lost 0 bases, with 8 bases between them. From germline, CDR1 is MGHRA and CDR2 YSYEKL.

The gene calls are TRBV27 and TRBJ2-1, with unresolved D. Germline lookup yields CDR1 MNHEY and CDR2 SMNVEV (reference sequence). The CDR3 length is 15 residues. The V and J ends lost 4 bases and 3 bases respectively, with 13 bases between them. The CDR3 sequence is CASSSRPGGYNEQFF. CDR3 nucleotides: TGTGCCAGCAGTTCTAGGCCGGGTGGCTACAATGAGCAGTTCTTC.

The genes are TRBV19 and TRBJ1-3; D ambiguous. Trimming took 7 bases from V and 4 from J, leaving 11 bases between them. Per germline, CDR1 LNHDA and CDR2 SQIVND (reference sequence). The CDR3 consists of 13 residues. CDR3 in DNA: TGTGCCAGTACCTCTAGGTTGGGAAACACCATATATTTT. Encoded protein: CASTSRLGNTIYF.

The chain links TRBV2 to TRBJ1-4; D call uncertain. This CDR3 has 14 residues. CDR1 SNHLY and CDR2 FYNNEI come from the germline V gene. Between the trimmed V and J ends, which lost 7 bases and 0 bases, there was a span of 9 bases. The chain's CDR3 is CASIAGSTNEKLFF. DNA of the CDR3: TGTGCCAGCATTGCGGGGTCAACTAATGAAAAACTGTTTTTT.

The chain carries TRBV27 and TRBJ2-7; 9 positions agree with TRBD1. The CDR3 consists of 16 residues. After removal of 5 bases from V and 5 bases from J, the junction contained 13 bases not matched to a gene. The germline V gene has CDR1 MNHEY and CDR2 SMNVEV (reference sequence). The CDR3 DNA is TGTGCCAGCAGTACCTCGTTCGGGACAGGGTACCACGAGCAGTACTTC. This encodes CASSTSFGTGYHEQYF.

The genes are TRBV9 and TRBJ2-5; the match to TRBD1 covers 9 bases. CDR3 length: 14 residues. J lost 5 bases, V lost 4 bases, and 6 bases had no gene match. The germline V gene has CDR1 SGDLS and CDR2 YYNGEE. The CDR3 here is CASSMGQGGETQYF. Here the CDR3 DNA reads TGTGCCAGCAGCATGGGACAGGGTGGGGAGACCCAGTACTTC.

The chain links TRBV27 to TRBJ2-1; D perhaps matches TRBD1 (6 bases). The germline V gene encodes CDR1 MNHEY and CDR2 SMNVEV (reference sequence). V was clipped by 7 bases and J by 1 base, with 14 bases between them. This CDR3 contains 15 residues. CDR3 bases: TGTGCCAGCATCCCCCCGGACAGTTCCTACAATGAGCAGTTCTTC. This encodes CASIPPDSSYNEQFF.

The CDR3 protein is CASSLIGVPPNQPQHF. In nucleotides, the CDR3 is TGTGCCAGCAGTTTAATCGGGGTCCCCCCCAATCAGCCCCAGCATTTT. The J gene is TRBJ1-5, the V gene TRBV28; D is ambiguous. V gave up 2 bases and J gave up 3 bases, with 14 bases separating them. The CDR3 is 16 residues long. CDR1 and CDR2 from the germline V gene are MDHEN and SYDVKM.

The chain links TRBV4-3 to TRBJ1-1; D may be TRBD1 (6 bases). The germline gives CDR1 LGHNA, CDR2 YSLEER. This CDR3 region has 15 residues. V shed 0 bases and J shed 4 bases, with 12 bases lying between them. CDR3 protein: CASSQERGFVTEAFF. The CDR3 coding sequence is TGCGCCAGCAGCCAAGAAAGGGGGTTTGTCACTGAAGCTTTCTTT.

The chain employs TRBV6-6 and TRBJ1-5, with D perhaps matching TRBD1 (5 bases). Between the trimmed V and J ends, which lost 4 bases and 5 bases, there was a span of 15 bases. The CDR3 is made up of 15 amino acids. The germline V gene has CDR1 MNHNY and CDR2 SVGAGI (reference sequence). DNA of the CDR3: TGTGCCAGCAGTTTTTTGGCGGGGGGGGATCAGCCCCAGCATTTT. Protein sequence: CASSFLAGGDQPQHF.

The DNA of the CDR3 is TGTGCCCGACAAAGAGGACAGGGGTCGTGCGAGCAGTACTTC. Its translation: CARQRGQGSCEQYF. This chain joins TRBV27 and TRBJ2-7, with TRBD1 matching 9 bases. J lost 6 bases, V lost 11 bases, and 14 bases had no gene match. The CDR3 totals 14 residues. Germline V gene lookup returns CDR1 MNHEY and CDR2 SMNVEV (reference sequence).

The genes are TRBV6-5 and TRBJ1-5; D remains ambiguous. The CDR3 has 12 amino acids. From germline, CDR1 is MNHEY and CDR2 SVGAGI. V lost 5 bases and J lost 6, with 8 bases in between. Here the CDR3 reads CASSGPTQPQHF. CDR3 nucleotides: TGTGCCAGCAGTGGGCCGACTCAGCCCCAGCATTTT.

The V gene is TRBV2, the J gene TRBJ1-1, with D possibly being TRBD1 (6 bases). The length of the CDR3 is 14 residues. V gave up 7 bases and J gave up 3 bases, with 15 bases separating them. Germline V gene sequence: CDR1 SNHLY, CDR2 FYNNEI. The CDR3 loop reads CASTFGGGYTEAFF. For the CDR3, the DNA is TGTGCCAGCACTTTCGGGGGGGGCTACACTGAAGCTTTCTTT.

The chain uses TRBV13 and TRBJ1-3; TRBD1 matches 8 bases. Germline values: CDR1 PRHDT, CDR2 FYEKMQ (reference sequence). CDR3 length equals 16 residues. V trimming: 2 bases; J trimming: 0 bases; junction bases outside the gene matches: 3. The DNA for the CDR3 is TGTGCCAGCAGCTTAACGGGACAGGCCTCTGGAAACACCATATATTTT. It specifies CASSLTGQASGNTIYF.

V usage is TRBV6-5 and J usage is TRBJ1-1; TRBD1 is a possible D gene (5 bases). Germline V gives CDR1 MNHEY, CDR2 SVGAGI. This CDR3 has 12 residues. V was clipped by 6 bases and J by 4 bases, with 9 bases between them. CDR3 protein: CASSPGSTEAFF. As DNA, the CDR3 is TGTGCCAGCAGCCCAGGGTCCACTGAAGCTTTCTTT.

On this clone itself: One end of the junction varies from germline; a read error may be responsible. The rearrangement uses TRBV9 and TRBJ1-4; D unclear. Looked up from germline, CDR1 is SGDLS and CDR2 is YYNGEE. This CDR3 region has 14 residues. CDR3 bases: TGTGCCAGCAGCGTAGGAGGAACTGATGAAAAACTGTTTTTT. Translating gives CASSVGGTDEKLFF.

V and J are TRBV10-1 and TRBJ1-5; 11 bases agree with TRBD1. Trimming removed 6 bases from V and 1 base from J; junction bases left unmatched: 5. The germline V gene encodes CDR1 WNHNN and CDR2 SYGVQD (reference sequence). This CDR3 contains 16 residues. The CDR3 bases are TGCGCCAGCAGGGACAGGGGGCGCGGGAGCAATCAGCCCCAGCATTTT. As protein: CASRDRGRGSNQPQHF.

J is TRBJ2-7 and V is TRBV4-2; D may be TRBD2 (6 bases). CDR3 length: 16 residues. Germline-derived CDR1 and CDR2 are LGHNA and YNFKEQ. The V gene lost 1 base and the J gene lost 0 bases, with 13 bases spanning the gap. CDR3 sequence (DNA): TGTGCCAGCAGCCAAGTGGTATCCGGGAGCTCCTACGAGCAGTACTTC. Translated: CASSQVVSGSSYEQYF.

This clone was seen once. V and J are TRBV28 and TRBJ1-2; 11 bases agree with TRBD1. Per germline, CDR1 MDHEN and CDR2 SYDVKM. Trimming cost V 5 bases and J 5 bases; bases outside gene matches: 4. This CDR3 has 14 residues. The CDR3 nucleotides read TGTGCCAGCAGTCTCGGGACAGGGGGGTATGGCTACACCTTC. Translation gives CASSLGTGGYGYTF.

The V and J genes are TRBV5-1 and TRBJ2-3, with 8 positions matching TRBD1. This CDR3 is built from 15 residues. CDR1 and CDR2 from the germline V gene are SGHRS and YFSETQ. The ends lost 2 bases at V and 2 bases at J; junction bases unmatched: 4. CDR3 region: CASSFPTGDTDTQYF. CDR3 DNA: TGCGCCAGCAGCTTCCCGACAGGGGACACAGATACGCAGTATTTT.

CDR3 amino acids: CASSLGLSLIIEQFF. The CDR3 nucleotides are TGTGCCAGCAGCTTAGGCCTTAGCCTTATAATTGAGCAGTTCTTC. The rearrangement links TRBV7-9 to TRBJ2-1; D is unresolved. CDR3 length: 15 residues. Trimming cost V 1 base and J 9 bases, with 16 bases left between them. Germline V gene lookup returns CDR1 SEHNR and CDR2 FQNEAQ (reference sequence).

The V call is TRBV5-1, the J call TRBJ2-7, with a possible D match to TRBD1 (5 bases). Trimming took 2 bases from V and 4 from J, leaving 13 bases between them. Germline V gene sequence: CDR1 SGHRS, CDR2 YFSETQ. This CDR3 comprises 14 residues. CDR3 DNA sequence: TGCGCCAGCAGCTTTGACAGAGCTTATTACGAGCAGTACTTC. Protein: CASSFDRAYYEQYF.

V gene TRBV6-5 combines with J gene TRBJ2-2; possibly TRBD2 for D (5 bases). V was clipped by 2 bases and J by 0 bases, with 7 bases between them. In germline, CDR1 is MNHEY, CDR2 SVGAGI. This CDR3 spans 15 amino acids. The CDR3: CASSYVGANTGELFF. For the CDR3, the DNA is TGTGCCAGCAGTTACGTGGGAGCGAACACCGGGGAGCTGTTTTTT.

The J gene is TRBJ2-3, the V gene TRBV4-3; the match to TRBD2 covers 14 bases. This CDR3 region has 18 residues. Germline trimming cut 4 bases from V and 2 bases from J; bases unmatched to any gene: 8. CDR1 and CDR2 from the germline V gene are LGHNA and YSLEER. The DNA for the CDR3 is TGCGCCAGCAGCCTTGGGACTAGCGGGAGTTTTACCACAGATACGCAGTATTTT. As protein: CASSLGTSGSFTTDTQYF.

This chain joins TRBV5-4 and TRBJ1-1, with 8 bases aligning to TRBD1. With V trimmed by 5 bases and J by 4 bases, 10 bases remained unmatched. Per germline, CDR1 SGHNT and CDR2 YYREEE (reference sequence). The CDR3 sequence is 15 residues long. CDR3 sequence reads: CASRDSRGQGTEAFF. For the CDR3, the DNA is TGTGCCAGCAGAGATAGCAGGGGGCAGGGCACTGAAGCTTTCTTT.

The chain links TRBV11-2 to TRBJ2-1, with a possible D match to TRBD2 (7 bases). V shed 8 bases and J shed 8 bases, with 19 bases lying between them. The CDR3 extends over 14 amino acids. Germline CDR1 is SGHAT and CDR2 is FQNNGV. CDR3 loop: CASGPRGGADEQFF. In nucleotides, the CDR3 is TGTGCCAGCGGACCTAGGGGGGGCGCGGATGAGCAGTTCTTC.

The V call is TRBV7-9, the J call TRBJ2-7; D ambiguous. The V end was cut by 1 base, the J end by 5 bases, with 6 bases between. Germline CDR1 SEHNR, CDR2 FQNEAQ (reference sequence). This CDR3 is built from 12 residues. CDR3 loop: CASSLGADEQYF. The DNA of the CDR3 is TGTGCCAGCAGCTTAGGAGCTGACGAGCAGTACTTC.